The clone carrying this TCR beta chain occurred a few times. The second PCR ran roughly 6 to 11 cycles with a sample-barcoded 5' primer and J-beta primers. One entry per CDR3 protein, called by TCRdb with MiXCR from the 5' RACE reads. The table lists about 680,000 distinct CDR3 sequences, around 49% of them singletons, with 30% to 35% in the top ten. The data were taken from a study of blood T cells in healthy people across ages. Ranging in age from about 6 to 95, the donors were healthy Caucasian individuals from Russia. Germline V gives CDR1 MNHEY, CDR2 SVGEGT. V was shortened by 0 bases and J by 12 bases, with 9 bases between the two germline ends. This CDR3 has 12 residues.

This clonotype was obtained from a woman aged 55-70 years in good health. The chain recombines TRBV6-2 or TRBV6-3 with TRBJ2-1; perhaps TRBD2 as D (5 bases). The sequencing input was blood. DNA for the CDR3: TGTGCCAGCAGTTACTCGACGGGGTCGCAGTTCTTC. This sequence encodes CASSYSTGSQFF.